This T cell receptor (beta chain) was profiled in a study of siplizumab effects on memory and regulatory T cells (dated by TCRdb to the late 2010s). A note on the overall study: The study examined how the anti-CD2 antibody siplizumab affects alloreactive T-cell subsets in allogeneic mixed lymphocyte reactions built from human PBMCs. Overall study outcomes, separate from this receptor: Unstimulated naive T cells appeared more diverse than memory T cells, and naive cells seemed to contribute substantially to the alloresponse. A naive or memory phenotype could not be assigned to roughly 75-96% of proliferating CD4+ or CD8+ clones. The cumulative frequency of alloreactive sequences traceable to unstimulated CD4+ memory T cells was significantly reduced by siplizumab. Whether proliferating Tregs from siplizumab cultures were suppressive was not functionally confirmed. Sequences below about 10^-5 frequency were poorly captured, so only a minor fraction of alloreactive clones could be mapped to unstimulated subsets. Among mappable alloreactive CD4+ clones, the Treg-derived fraction averaged approximately 63% with siplizumab versus roughly 30% in control reactions.

Library creation used the immunoSEQ multiplex PCR assay. Each sample had roughly 90,000 TCR templates assayed by the deep sequencing platform. Genomic DNA extracted from sorted T cells was used for TCRbeta CDR3 sequencing. The authors' pipeline ran thus. The R programming language was used for the clonal analysis of the TCRbeta CDR3 data. Comparing unstimulated samples against CFSE-low samples taken after the reaction was how alloreactive CD4+ and CD8+ clones were defined. Regulatory or non-regulatory origin of alloreactive CD4+ clones was assigned by matching sequences to the sorted unstimulated Treg and non-Treg repertoires. The table comes from immuneACCESS by way of TCRdb, which keeps in-frame sequences with V and J called. Part of the clones is missing from these tables; in studies checked, under half for an unresolved V gene and the rest for unknown reasons. From that table come the V and J calls and clone size; the DNA was used to work out D and trimming. This sample gives about 50,000 clones in total; over 85% of them show up just once. 17% of the sample is held by the ten biggest clonotypes.

Details on this clone: The antigen this receptor binds is unknown. One base away there is no much larger clone; base qualities are not given.

The CDR3 goes from the cysteine to the phenylalanine over 14 residues. Here the CDR3 DNA is all that survives: 42 bases in frame from base 1. CDR1 and CDR2, per the germline V gene (reference sequence), are GTSNPN and SVGIG. Deletion took 3 bases off V and 0 bases off J, with a span of 12 bases between the germline ends. TCRbeta CDR3 sequencing was performed on sorted unstimulated T cells and on proliferating T cells recovered from mixed lymphocyte reactions. Fresh whole blood from approximately ten HLA-typed healthy donors was used to isolate PBMCs. The chain links TRBV30 with TRBJ2-7, with a tentative D gene TRBD2 over 5 matching bases. The TCR was taken from a human donor in good health. Sequencing used CD8+ T cells sorted from blood. For the CDR3, the sequence is CAWRGLESSYEQYF. The base sequence is TGTGCCTGGAGAGGACTGGAAAGCTCCTACGAGCAGTACTTC.